The entry below describes one T cell receptor (beta chain). The antigen remains unidentified. Clones were read by immunoSEQ multiplex PCR, and TCRdb kept only the in-frame ones, dropping some. The table has some 10,000 clones, about 66% seen once. The sample comes from a study of CD4+ T cells in melanoma. Overall study findings and caveats: Neoantigen-specific CD4+ T cells in melanoma reportedly had diverse differentiation states. CD8+ T cell, macrophage and B cell function reportedly correlated with neoantigen-specific CD4+ T cells.

Unmatched junction bases numbered 4, after V lost 4 bases and J lost 4 bases. Germline lookup yields CDR1 SGHTS and CDR2 YDEGEE. The CDR3 runs to 15 residues. Sequenced input: cells from a culture (not recorded whether cultured in vitro). The clonotype was recovered from a human donor with melanoma. The gene calls are TRBV5-8 and TRBJ2-1, with TRBD2 matching 11 bases. The CDR3 DNA follows: TGTGCCAGCAGCCGTAGACTAGCGGGGTACAATGAGCAGTTCTTC. Amino acid sequence: CASSRRLAGYNEQFF.